This T cell receptor (beta chain) was identified during a study of blood T cell repertoires in COVID-19 (dated by TCRdb to the early 2020s). Notes on the research overall: Samples covering the acute and convalescent phases of COVID-19 were provided by collaborators in the United States, Italy and Spain. The samples were drawn from two sources: the first 160 participants of the ongoing ImmuneRACE study, and 1,254 subjects contributed by 6 global collaborators. Deeply sampled blood TCRbeta repertoires from subjects exposed to, actively infected with, or recovered from COVID-19 were included in the dataset. The prospective study material was composed of cDNA or gDNA derived from T cells, B-cell-depleted T cells, or PBMCs. Sample metadata almost always included a de-identified subject ID, COVID-19 status, age in years and sex. The repertoires were released in a freely available public database intended as a resource for research on the immune response to SARS-CoV-2. HLA class I and class II types, where available, came from metadata supplied by the sample provider rather than from assay-based typing.

Concerning this clone itself: Its cognate antigen has yet to be identified. One base away there is no much larger clone; base qualities are not given.

The CDR3 runs 15 residues from the cysteine to the phenylalanine. The DNA shown is the 45-base CDR3, in frame from base 1. CDR1 and CDR2 were assigned from the germline V gene as LGHNA and YSLEER. V is pruned by 4 bases and J by 1 base, leaving 7 bases of the junction without a gene match. General conclusions and limits of the study: The quantity of clinical and demographic metadata differed by source and by participant and was supplied without curation.

TCRbeta CDR3 regions were amplified from genomic DNA by means of the immunoSEQ Assay, a bias-controlled multiplex PCR. Per the authors' processing: Within the assay, amplification of reference gene primers was used to estimate how many nucleated cells each sample contained. Sequence reads were collapsed and filtered to measure the absolute abundance of every unique TCRbeta CDR3 rearrangement. Productive Simpson clonality was computed per sample as the square root of Simpson's diversity index over productive rearrangements. Here the immuneACCESS table is served through TCRdb, limited to in-frame sequences with V and J called. Missing clones are a known gap in these copies; in checked studies unresolved V genes cover under half, and the rest lacks a known reason. Clone size and V and J calls were adopted from that table, with D and trimming inferred from the DNA. Across this sample there are roughly 110,000 clones, with approximately 90% seen only once. Together, the top ten hold around 1.3% of the sample.

The collaborating institutions used their own protocols to collect whole blood in K2EDTA tubes. Collaborator samples were shipped for TCRbeta analysis as frozen whole blood, isolated PBMCs, or DNA extracted from either sample type. Recombination connected TRBV4-3 to TRBJ2-7, with TRBD1 matching 7 junction bases. Sequencing was done on a sample of peripheral blood. The receptor comes from a woman under 40 with acute or convalescent COVID-19. The DNA reads TGCGCCAGCAGCCTCCGGGACAGCCATTCCTACGAGCAGTACTTC. It encodes CASSLRDSHSYEQYF.